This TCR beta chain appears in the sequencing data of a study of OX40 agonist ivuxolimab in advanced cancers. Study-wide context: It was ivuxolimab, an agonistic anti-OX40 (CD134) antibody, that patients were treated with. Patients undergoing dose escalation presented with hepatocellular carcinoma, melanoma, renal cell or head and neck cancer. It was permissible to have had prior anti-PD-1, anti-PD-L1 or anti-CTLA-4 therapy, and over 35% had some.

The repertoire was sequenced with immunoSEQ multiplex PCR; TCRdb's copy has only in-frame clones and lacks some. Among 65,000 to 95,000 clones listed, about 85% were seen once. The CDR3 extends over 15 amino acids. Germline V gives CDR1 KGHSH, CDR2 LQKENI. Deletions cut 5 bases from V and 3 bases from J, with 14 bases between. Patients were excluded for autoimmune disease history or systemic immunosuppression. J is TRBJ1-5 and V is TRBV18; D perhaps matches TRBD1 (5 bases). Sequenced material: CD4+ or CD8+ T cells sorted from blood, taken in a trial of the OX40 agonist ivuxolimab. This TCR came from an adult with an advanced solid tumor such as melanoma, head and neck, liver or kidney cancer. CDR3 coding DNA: TGTGCCAGCTCAGTTAATCAGGGAAACAATCAGCCCCAGCATTTT. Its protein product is CASSVNQGNNQPQHF.